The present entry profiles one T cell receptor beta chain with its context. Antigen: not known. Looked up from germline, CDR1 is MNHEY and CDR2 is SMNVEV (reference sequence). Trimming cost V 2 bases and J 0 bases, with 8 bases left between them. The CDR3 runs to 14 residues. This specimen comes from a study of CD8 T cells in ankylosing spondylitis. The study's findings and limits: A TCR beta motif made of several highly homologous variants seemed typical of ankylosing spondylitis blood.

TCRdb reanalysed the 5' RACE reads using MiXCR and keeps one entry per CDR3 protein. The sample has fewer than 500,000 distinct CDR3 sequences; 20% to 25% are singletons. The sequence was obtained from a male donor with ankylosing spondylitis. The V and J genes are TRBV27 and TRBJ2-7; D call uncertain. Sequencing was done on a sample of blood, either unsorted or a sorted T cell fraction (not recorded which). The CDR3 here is CASSLMADSYEQYF. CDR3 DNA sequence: TGTGCCAGCAGTTTAATGGCAGACTCCTACGAGCAGTACTTC.